The 17 T cell receptor beta chains listed next were all sequenced from one sample in a study of CD8 T cells in Susac syndrome. Random-hexamer reverse transcription was applied to roughly 0.5 to 1 ug RNA. TCRdb redid the calling of the immunoSEQ multiplex PCR reads with MiXCR, one entry per CDR3 protein. Found here are roughly 140,000 distinct CDR3 sequences, approximately 95% of them singletons; the top ten hold about 0.16%. The sample comprised CD4+ T cells from PBMCs. The receptors shown here come from a human donor with Susac syndrome.

CDR3 DNA: TGTGCCAGCAGTTACGACAGTACCTATGAAAAACTGTTTTTT. Protein product: CASSYDSTYEKLFF. V usage is TRBV6-6 and J usage is TRBJ1-4; perhaps TRBD1 as D (5 bases). This CDR3 has 14 residues. Germline CDR1 reads MNHNY; CDR2 reads SVGAGI (reference sequence). The V end was cut by 2 bases, the J end by 6 bases, with 10 bases between.

The V call is TRBV3-1, the J call TRBJ1-1; a possible D gene is TRBD1 (6 bases). CDR1 is LGHDT, CDR2 YNNKEL, per germline (reference sequence). The CDR3 loop spans 15 amino acids. Trimming pared 3 bases from V and 1 base from J, leaving 12 bases between. As DNA, the CDR3 is TGTGCCAGCAGCCAGAAGGGGGGCGGGAACACTGAAGCTTTCTTT. Encoded protein: CASSQKGGGNTEAFF.

The gene calls are TRBV7-9 and TRBJ1-4, with a possible D match to TRBD1 (5 bases). Trimming removed 1 base from V and 5 bases from J, with 14 bases in between. This CDR3 region has 16 residues. Per the germline V gene, CDR1 is SEHNR and CDR2 is FQNEAQ (reference sequence). In DNA, the CDR3 is TGTGCCAGCAGCTTAGGGACGCGAGGGGAAAATGAAAAACTGTTTTTT. Translating gives CASSLGTRGENEKLFF.

The V call is TRBV12-3 or TRBV12-4, the J call TRBJ1-5; D perhaps matches TRBD1 (5 bases). The V and J ends lost 2 bases and 4 bases respectively, with 15 bases between them. The CDR3 sequence is 16 residues long. The CDR3 coding sequence is TGTGCCAGCAGTTTAATAGGACGGAACAGGAATCAGCCCCAGCATTTT. Its translation: CASSLIGRNRNQPQHF.

The chain is built from TRBV20-1 and TRBJ2-5; 9 bases fit TRBD2. Unmatched junction bases numbered 4, after V lost 1 base and J lost 1 base. Germline assignment: CDR1 DFQATT and CDR2 SNEGSKA (reference sequence). The CDR3 totals 15 residues. CDR3 region: CSARGASGIQETQYF. In nucleotides, the CDR3 is TGCAGTGCTAGAGGTGCTAGCGGGATCCAAGAGACCCAGTACTTC.

The chain has TRBV27 and TRBJ2-1; 7 bases agree with TRBD2. The V gene's germline CDR1 is MNHEY and CDR2 SMNVEV (reference sequence). V lost 5 bases to trimming and J lost 8 bases; unmatched junction nucleotides: 9. CDR3 length equals 14 residues. CDR3 sequence (DNA): TGTGCCAGCAGTCCCCGGGCCCTAGCGGATGAGCAGTTCTTC. Translation: CASSPRALADEQFF.

This rearrangement joins TRBV29-1 to TRBJ1-2; no clear D gene. The V end was cut by 4 bases, the J end by 0 bases, with 3 bases between. The length of the CDR3 is 11 residues. Looked up from germline, CDR1 is SQVTM and CDR2 is ANQGSEA. In DNA, the CDR3 is TGCAGCGTTGGAACTAACTATGGCTACACCTTC. Protein product: CSVGTNYGYTF.

This clonotype has only one observation. J is TRBJ2-5 and V is TRBV20-1; a possible D gene is TRBD2 (6 bases). The CDR3 contains 14 residues. The germline CDR1 and CDR2 sequences are DFQATT and SNEGSKA (reference sequence). Trimming shortened V by 1 base and J by 1 base, and 10 bases separated the two germline ends. The CDR3 sequence is CSARGGAGQETQYF. In DNA form, the CDR3 reads TGCAGTGCTAGAGGCGGAGCGGGCCAAGAGACCCAGTACTTC.

The chain employs TRBV7-2 and TRBJ2-6; D perhaps matches TRBD1 (6 bases). The CDR3 runs to 16 residues. Per germline, CDR1 SGHTA and CDR2 FQGNSA. The V end was cut by 5 bases, the J end by 4 bases, with 15 bases between. The CDR3: CASSVYRVVGANVLTF. The DNA for the CDR3 is TGTGCCAGCAGCGTATACAGGGTGGTCGGGGCCAACGTCCTGACTTTC.

The chain has TRBV3-1 and TRBJ1-1; D is ambiguous. V lost 0 bases and J 8 bases, leaving 13 bases between the germline ends. Per the germline V gene, CDR1 is LGHDT and CDR2 is YNNKEL (reference sequence). This CDR3 contains 14 residues. As DNA, the CDR3 is TGTGCCAGCAGCCAAGATCTATCGGGCAGGGAAGCTTTCTTT. Translation gives CASSQDLSGREAFF.

The V gene is TRBV4-1, the J gene TRBJ1-2; D is uncertain. The CDR3 runs 15 residues. Germline V lookup: CDR1 MGHRA, CDR2 YSYEKL. Trimming took off 3 bases at V and 0 bases at J, with 11 bases between the two ends. The CDR3 DNA reads as TGCGCCAGCAGCCAGCTAGGAGAGGCTAACTATGGCTACACCTTC. It codes for CASSQLGEANYGYTF.

J is TRBJ1-5 and V is TRBV27, with D unresolved. From germline, CDR1 is MNHEY and CDR2 SMNVEV (reference sequence). The CDR3 contains 16 residues. Trimming removed 2 bases from V and 0 bases from J, with 11 bases in between. The CDR3 loop is CASSLPGSDSNQPQHF. The CDR3 DNA is TGTGCCAGCAGTTTACCTGGTAGTGATAGCAATCAGCCCCAGCATTTT.

This chain joins TRBV19 and TRBJ2-2; no definite D call. Trimming removed 5 bases at V and 1 base at J, with 11 bases between. Germline V gene data show CDR1 as LNHDA and CDR2 as SQIVND (reference sequence). This CDR3 is 15 amino acids long. The CDR3 coding sequence is TGTGCCAGTAGTGTAAGGAACAAGAACACCGGGGAGCTGTTTTTT. Encoded protein: CASSVRNKNTGELFF.

V and J are TRBV7-9 and TRBJ1-1; the match to TRBD1 covers 7 bases. The CDR3 loop spans 15 amino acids. Germline V CDR1 and CDR2: SEHNR, FQNEAQ (reference sequence). Losses at the gene ends were 1 base for V and 1 base for J; bases not matched to a gene: 3. This CDR3 is CASSLGGQQNTEAFF. The CDR3 coding sequence is TGTGCCAGCAGCTTAGGGGGACAGCAGAACACTGAAGCTTTCTTT.

This clonotype was seen only once. The chain is built from TRBV23-1 and TRBJ2-5; TRBD2 might be the D (5 bases). TRBV23-1 is given ORF status, its function remaining uncertain. Trimming removed 0 bases at V and 5 bases at J, with 13 bases between. The CDR3 covers 15 residues. CDR3 in amino acids: CASSQSAGVGETQYF. The CDR3 DNA reads as TGCGCCAGCAGTCAATCTGCCGGGGTCGGGGAGACCCAGTACTTC.

V and J are TRBV20-1 and TRBJ1-1, with D maybe TRBD1 (5 bases). Per germline, CDR1 DFQATT and CDR2 SNEGSKA (reference sequence). V was shortened by 5 bases and J by 4 bases, with 11 bases between the two germline ends. CDR3 length: 12 amino acids. The CDR3 nucleotides read TGCAGTGCTCCCCGGGGGGGCACTGAAGCTTTCTTT. Protein product: CSAPRGGTEAFF.

The genes are TRBV2 and TRBJ2-1; D ambiguous. V lost 6 bases to trimming and J lost 10 bases, with 16 bases between them. The CDR3 loop spans 13 amino acids. Germline V gene data show CDR1 as SNHLY and CDR2 as FYNNEI. CDR3 in DNA: TGTGCCAGCAGCGCCCTAATAGCTGGCGAGCAGTTCTTC. It codes for CASSALIAGEQFF.